This TCR beta chain was profiled in a study of patients and donors after allogeneic stem cell transplantation (dated by TCRdb to 2020 to 2022). Library prep was done by RT-PCR. The sequencer was a NextSeq 550. TCRdb itself trimmed the public reads at Q25 with fastp, ran MiXCR and retained productive beta chains. Records with the same CDR3 protein are collapsed into one entry carrying the most frequent genes and DNA. In this sample the table shows over 130,000 distinct CDR3 sequences, about two fifths of which occur a single time. The ten largest clones capture 40% to 55% of the sample. The cysteine opens and the phenylalanine closes a CDR3 of 11 amino acids. Of all the DNA, just the CDR3 is kept, 33 bases in frame from base 1. Deletion took 6 bases off V and 10 bases off J, with a span of 10 bases between the germline ends. Based on the germline V gene (reference sequence), the CDR1 and CDR2 sequences are LGHDT and YNNKEL.

This clonotype was recorded a few times. Its antigen is still unknown. No much larger clonotype is one base removed from it; base qualities were not supplied. This receptor was taken from a human donor who was either an allogeneic HSCT recipient or a stem cell or donor lymphocyte infusion donor (not recorded which). It is not recorded whose cells these are; they may come from a transplant donor. The chain is assembled from TRBV3-1 and TRBJ1-3, with an unclear D gene assignment. Material for sequencing was blood, either unsorted or a sorted T cell fraction (not recorded which). The CDR3 loop reads CASRIEGTIYF. The nucleotides are TGTGCCAGCAGAATCGAGGGAACCATATATTTT. When the CDR3 is completed using the reference TRBV3-1 and TRBJ1-3 genes on either side, the full variable domain is DTAVSQTPKYLVTQMGNDKSIKCEQNLGHDTMYWYKQDSKKFLKIMFSYNNKELIINETVPNRFSPKSPDKAHLNLHINSLELGDSAVYFCASRIEGTIYFGEGSWLTVV.